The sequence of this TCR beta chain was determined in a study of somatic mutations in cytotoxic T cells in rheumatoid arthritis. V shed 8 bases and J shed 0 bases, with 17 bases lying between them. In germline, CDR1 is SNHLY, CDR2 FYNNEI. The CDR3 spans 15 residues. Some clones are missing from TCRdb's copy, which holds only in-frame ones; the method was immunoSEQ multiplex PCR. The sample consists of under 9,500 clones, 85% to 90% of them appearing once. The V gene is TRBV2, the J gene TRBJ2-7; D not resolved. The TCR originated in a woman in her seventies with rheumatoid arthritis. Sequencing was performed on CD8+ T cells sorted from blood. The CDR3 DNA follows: TGTGCCAGCGCACGCTCTGCGGCAGCCTCCTACGAGCAGTACTTC. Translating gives CASARSAAASYEQYF.